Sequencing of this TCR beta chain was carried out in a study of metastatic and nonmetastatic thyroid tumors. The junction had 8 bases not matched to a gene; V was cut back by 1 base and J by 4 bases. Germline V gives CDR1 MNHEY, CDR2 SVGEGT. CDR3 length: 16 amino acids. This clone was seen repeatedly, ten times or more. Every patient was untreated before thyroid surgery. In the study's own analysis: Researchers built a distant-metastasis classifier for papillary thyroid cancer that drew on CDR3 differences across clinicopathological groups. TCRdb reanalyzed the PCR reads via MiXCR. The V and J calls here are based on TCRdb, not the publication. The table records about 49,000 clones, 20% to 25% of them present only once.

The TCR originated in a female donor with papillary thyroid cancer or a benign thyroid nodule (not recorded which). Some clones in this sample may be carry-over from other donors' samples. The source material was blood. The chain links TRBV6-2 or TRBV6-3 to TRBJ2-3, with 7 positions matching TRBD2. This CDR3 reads CASSYFWAGDPDTQYF. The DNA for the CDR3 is TGTGCCAGCAGTTACTTTTGGGCGGGAGATCCAGATACGCAGTATTTT.